What follows is one TCR beta chain and its context. Repertoires were generated with immunoSEQ multiplex PCR, while TCRdb's copy carries only in-frame clones and drops some. The sample carries approximately 98,000 clones, roughly 80% recorded once. This sample was included in a study of blood T cell repertoires in COVID-19. The V gene's germline CDR1 is KGHDR and CDR2 SFDVKD. The CDR3 contains 15 residues. Trimming stripped 2 bases from V and 12 bases from J, with 19 bases between. V gene TRBV24-1 combines with J gene TRBJ2-1; perhaps TRBD1 as D (5 bases). Sequencing was carried out using peripheral blood. This receptor was obtained from a man at least 80 years old with acute or convalescent COVID-19. As DNA, the CDR3 is TGTGCCACCAGTGATTCGACAGCCCGCCCCCAATCGCAGTTCTTC. This gives the protein CATSDSTARPQSQFF.